This record covers a single T cell receptor (beta chain). The target antigen is unknown. The authors extracted at least 6 micrograms of total RNA per sample. Next came a second PCR, run for about 7 to 11 cycles, which used a sample-barcoded 5' primer along with a J-beta primer mix. TCRdb processed the 5' RACE reads anew with MiXCR; each CDR3 protein has one entry. Among 650,000 to 900,000 distinct CDR3 sequences listed, under 80% were seen once. V was cut by 3 bases and J by 10 bases, with 10 bases left in between. Germline CDR1 and CDR2: SNHLY and FYNNEI. This CDR3 comprises 13 residues. The sample is drawn from a study of blood T cells in healthy people across ages. General study findings and limits: Higher naive T cell percentage went strongly together with higher TCR beta diversity. Per million T cells, the diversity of TCR beta decreased roughly linearly as age advanced.

V usage is TRBV2 and J usage is TRBJ1-6, with a tentative D call TRBD1 (6 bases). The sequenced material came from blood. This clonotype originated in a man under 40 in good health. The chain's CDR3 is CASSDTGWSPLHF. CDR3 DNA: TGTGCCAGCAGTGATACAGGGTGGTCACCCCTCCACTTT.